This paragraph reports one TCR beta chain. Its antigen is not yet known. There are no base qualities to consult, and no much larger clone falls within one base. The sample comes from a study of radiation and T cells in renal cell carcinoma (dated by TCRdb to 2018 to 2021). With regard to the full study: Samples were obtained from a clinical trial, in which 15 Gy stereotactic body radiation therapy was delivered to primary renal cell carcinomas and nephrectomy was performed 4 weeks later. Across all 53 samples, 4,000,000 or so unique CDR3 nucleotide sequences, encoding 2,658,974 unique CDR3 amino acid sequences, were identified. In total, approximately 53 samples underwent TCR beta sequencing: 25 or so tumors plus 27 peripheral blood samples. Beyond this particular receptor, the publication reports: In blood, the top tumor clonotypes increased between baseline and 2 weeks post-radiation and then shrank by 4 weeks, which suggests that tumor-resident clones expanded only transiently. No pretreatment tumor biopsies were available, so the baseline intratumoral presence of clonotypes could not be determined. Dynamics of the blood repertoire were not tracked past 4 weeks after treatment. The single-armed trial design could not address effects of radiation dose or scheduling on the TCR repertoire.

The CDR3, from cysteine to phenylalanine, totals 13 residues. Only CDR3 DNA remains: 39 bases, in frame from the first base. V was cut back by 6 bases and J by 2 bases, leaving a gap of 9 bases between them. The germline V gene supplies CDR1 SGHAT and CDR2 FQNNGV. The sample's time point label, in plain terms: blood 2 weeks post-SBRT. What this sample's treatment or condition label stands for: 15 Gy SBRT to primary tumor, nephrectomy 4 weeks later. To track tumor-enriched clonotypes, serial peripheral blood was sampled from radiation-treated patients at baseline and at 2 weeks and 4 weeks after SBRT. Every patient's renal cell carcinoma showed clear cell pathology. The QIAamp DNA Blood Mini Kit (Qiagen) was used to prepare genomic DNA for TCR sequencing. The analyses included just those samples that passed every quality control check. Following the manufacturer's recommendations, the immunoSEQ kit was used to generate TCR beta libraries from genomic DNA. To prepare the libraries, a first multiplex PCR with proprietary primers was run, followed by a second PCR that added unique barcodes, and a bead cleanup was done after each round. A kit-provided positive control reaction and a negative control reaction were included in every sample batch. The final libraries were assessed on an Agilent 4200 TapeStation D1000 ScreenTape, pooled by volume, and quantified by qPCR. An Illumina NextSeq500 fitted with a MidOutput 150-cycle cartridge performed the sequencing, running 156 Read1 cycles and 15 Index1 cycles with the kit's custom primers. The pooled library was loaded at 1.0 pM with an approximately 20% PhiX control spike-in. Processing in the source paper ran as follows. Vendor-processed data were analyzed in R, and a clonotype was defined as all T cells sharing the same CDR3 nucleotide sequence. In the clone abundance analyses, frequencies were normalized to the 10,000 most abundant clones in each sample. Public T cell clones, which averaged fewer than five per sample, were excluded before analysis. Tumor-enriched and baseline blood-enriched clonotypes were defined by at least a 32-fold difference in abundance between compartments. Clonotypes expanded or contracted between blood time points were identified with a beta-binomial differential abundance model. Tumor-blood repertoire similarity was measured with the Baroni-Urbani and Buser coefficient, and group comparisons used two-tailed Wilcoxon tests in R. TCRdb obtained this table from immuneACCESS and retained in-frame rearrangements with V and J assigned. These tables miss some clones; where compared with another copy, unresolved V genes account for less than half of the shortfall, and the remainder is unexplained. The V and J calls and clone size come from that table; D and trimming were worked out from the DNA. The sample table shows tens of thousands of clones, and roughly four fifths are seen once. The ten largest clones add up to under 7% of the sample.

Recombination joined TRBV11-2 with TRBJ2-3; the D gene is unclear. This specimen was blood, taken from a patient whose treatment included radiotherapy and nephrectomy. This sequence was found in a man aged 55 to 70 with renal cell carcinoma. At the DNA level, the sequence is TGTGCCAGCAGTTTTGGGTACACAGATACGCAGTATTTT. This gives the protein CASSFGYTDTQYF.